This T cell receptor beta chain was sequenced in a study of T cell changes during pregnancy in multiple sclerosis. Sequencing used immunoSEQ multiplex PCR; TCRdb keeps in-frame clones, though not all of them. The data hold approximately 130,000 clones, with about 96% observed a single time. Germline loops: CDR1 LNHDA, CDR2 SQIVND (reference sequence). The trim removed 4 bases at V and 2 bases at J, leaving 3 bases unmatched. There are 14 residues in the CDR3. The chain is built from TRBV19 and TRBJ2-5, with 8 bases aligning to TRBD1. The sample here was peripheral blood, taken after pregnancy. The receptor's source is a female donor with multiple sclerosis, enrolled in a pregnancy study. This CDR3 reads CASSRGQGQETQYF. The CDR3 nucleotides are TGTGCCAGTAGTAGAGGACAGGGACAAGAGACCCAGTACTTC.